The subject of this entry is one T cell receptor (beta chain). The target antigen is unknown. The sample originates from a study of Ad26.COV2.S vaccination and SARS-CoV-2 variants. The CDR3 consists of 14 residues. V lost 7 bases and J lost 4; bases outside the gene matches: 2. Per the germline V gene, CDR1 is SGHVS and CDR2 is FQNEAQ. The treatment: around 19 received Ad26.COV2.S at low or high dose, single or two shots; 5 received placebo; per-sample allocation not given. Sampling occurred on day 63 after the first vaccine or placebo injection. SARS-CoV-2 spike from the Wuhan strain was encoded by the vaccine, an Ad26 vector. Only in-frame clones appear in the TCRdb table, and some are missing; sequencing was by immunoSEQ multiplex PCR. This sample has about half a million clones, with about 88% found just once. Findings of the study overall: Spike-specific TCR breadth was greater after Ad26.COV2.S than placebo.

The receptor's source is a person aged 18 to 59 who received the Ad26.COV2.S COVID-19 vaccine or a placebo. The chain carries TRBV7-8 and TRBJ2-2; 11 bases fit TRBD2. The specimen comprised peripheral blood, sampled in a trial of Ad26.COV2.S vaccine versus placebo. For the CDR3, the DNA is TGTGCCAGCAAACTAGCGGGAGCCACCGGGGAGCTGTTTTTT. It codes for CASKLAGATGELFF.